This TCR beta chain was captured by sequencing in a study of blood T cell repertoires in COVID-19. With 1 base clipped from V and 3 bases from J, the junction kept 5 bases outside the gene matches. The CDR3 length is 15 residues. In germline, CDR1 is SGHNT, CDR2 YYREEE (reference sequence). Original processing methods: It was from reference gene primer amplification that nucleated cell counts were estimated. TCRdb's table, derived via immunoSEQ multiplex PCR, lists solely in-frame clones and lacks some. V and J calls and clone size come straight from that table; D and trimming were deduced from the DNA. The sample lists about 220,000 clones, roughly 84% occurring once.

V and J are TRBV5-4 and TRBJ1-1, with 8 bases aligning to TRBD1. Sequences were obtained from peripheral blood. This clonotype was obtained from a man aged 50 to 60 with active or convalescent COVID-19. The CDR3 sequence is CASSLPQGAHTEAFF. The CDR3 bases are TGTGCCAGCAGCTTGCCTCAGGGGGCCCACACTGAAGCTTTCTTT.